These 10 T cell receptor beta chains came from one sample sequenced in a study of T cells in Graves' hyperthyroidism and ophthalmopathy. It was RNA transcripts that yielded the amplified TCR beta CDR3 regions. An initial round of RT-PCR targeting the TCR CDR3 relied on the HTBI primer set. A single record per CDR3 protein comes from TCRdb applying MiXCR to the multiplex PCR reads. This sample yields around 100,000 distinct CDR3 sequences, of which less than 55% are seen a single time; approximately 24% belongs to the top ten. The sequencing input was blood. The receptors were gathered from a man in his forties with Graves' hyperthyroidism.

This clonotype was recorded many times. The J gene is TRBJ1-1, the V gene TRBV5-6; D is unclear. Per germline, CDR1 SGHDT and CDR2 YYEEEE. The V end was cut by 0 bases, the J end by 0 bases, with 6 bases between. The CDR3 contains 14 residues. CDR3 residues: CASSLGLLNTEAFF. DNA of the CDR3: TGTGCCAGCAGCTTGGGACTCCTGAACACTGAAGCTTTCTTT.

This clonotype has at least ten counts. The chain couples TRBV6-6 to TRBJ1-1, with 8 bases matching TRBD1. V shed 5 bases and J 3 bases; nucleotides not matched to a gene: 8. CDR1 is MNHNY and CDR2 is SVGAGI in the germline V gene (reference sequence). There are 15 residues in the CDR3. The DNA for the CDR3 is TGTGCCAGCAGTGACCAGACAGGGGCCTACACTGAAGCTTTCTTT. Its translation is CASSDQTGAYTEAFF.

The chain carries TRBV20-1 and TRBJ1-5; a possible D gene is TRBD1 (6 bases). Trimming stripped 1 base from V and 0 bases from J, with 19 bases between. Germline assignment: CDR1 DFQATT and CDR2 SNEGSKA (reference sequence). CDR3 length equals 18 residues. CDR3 in amino acids: CSARGGGGPTYSNQPQHF. DNA of the CDR3: TGCAGTGCTAGAGGAGGAGGGGGGCCTACGTATAGCAATCAGCCCCAGCATTTT.

This clonotype was recorded many times. V usage is TRBV9 and J usage is TRBJ2-5, with 8 bases identical to TRBD2. V gave up 0 bases and J gave up 5 bases; unmatched junction bases: 6. This CDR3 comprises 15 residues. The V gene's germline CDR1 is SGDLS and CDR2 YYNGEE. CDR3 DNA sequence: TGTGCCAGCAGCGTAGCGGGGGGGGGGGTGGAGACCCAGTACTTC. This gives the protein CASSVAGGGVETQYF.

This clonotype occurred many times. The J gene is TRBJ2-3, the V gene TRBV5-1, with D hard to call. The V end lost 5 bases, the J end lost 0 bases, and 13 bases lay between the germline ends. Germline assignment: CDR1 SGHRS and CDR2 YFSETQ. This CDR3 has 15 amino acids. The CDR3 DNA is TGCGCCAGCAGTCTCCAGACTGCTAGCACAGATACGCAGTATTTT. Its translation: CASSLQTASTDTQYF.

This CDR3 is CASSYSLARKETQYF. The DNA for the CDR3 is TGTGCCAGCAGTTACTCACTAGCGCGAAAAGAGACCCAGTACTTC. The chain links TRBV6-6 to TRBJ2-5; 7 nucleotides line up with TRBD2. V was clipped by 0 bases and J by 3 bases; unmatched bases: 4. This CDR3 region has 15 residues. CDR1 and CDR2 from the germline V gene are MNHNY and SVGAGI (reference sequence).

The chain has TRBV20-1 and TRBJ1-6; perhaps TRBD1 as D (5 bases). This CDR3 is 17 amino acids long. V lost 3 bases and J lost 9, with 24 bases in between. Germline CDR1 is DFQATT and CDR2 is SNEGSKA (reference sequence). The CDR3 loop reads CSARGVSGGSKFSPLHF. CDR3 DNA sequence: TGCAGTGCTAGGGGGGTTAGCGGGGGGTCCAAGTTTTCACCCCTCCACTTT.

This sequence joins TRBV10-3 and TRBJ2-1, with 11 nucleotides matching TRBD1. CDR1 ENHRY and CDR2 SYGVKD come from the germline V gene. This CDR3 spans 15 amino acids. Germline trimming cut 5 bases from V and 4 bases from J; bases unmatched to any gene: 4. The CDR3 sequence: CAISPGTGGYNEQFF. In nucleotides, the CDR3 is TGTGCCATCAGTCCCGGGACAGGGGGGTACAATGAGCAGTTCTTC.

This clonotype was counted only a few times. A clone one base away is much larger, so this may be a read error. A read error is likely, as this CDR3 ends without the conserved phenylalanine or tryptophan. The V gene is TRBV5-4, the J gene TRBJ2-5; 7 nucleotides align to TRBD1. With V trimmed by 4 bases and J by 3 bases, 6 bases remained unmatched. This CDR3 is built from 14 residues. CDR1 SGHNT and CDR2 YYREEE come from the germline V gene (reference sequence). The CDR3 sequence: CASSLVGQKETQYL. The CDR3 nucleotides are TGTGCCAGCAGCCTAGTGGGACAGAAAGAGACCCAGTACCTC.

Many counts were recorded for this clonotype. V usage is TRBV7-3 and J usage is TRBJ2-2, with D uncertain. Germline-derived CDR1 and CDR2 are SGHTA and FQGTGA. V was pared by 0 bases and J by 4 bases, with 6 bases between. CDR3 length: 14 amino acids. The CDR3 bases are TGTGCCAGCAGCTTAACATCATCCACCGGGGAGCTGTTTTTT. Amino acid sequence: CASSLTSSTGELFF.